The 8 T cell receptor beta chains below all came from one sample that was sequenced in a study of cytomegalovirus exposure and HLA in healthy donors. PCR primers comprised 60 Vbeta and 13 Jbeta primers. The protocol was immunoSEQ multiplex PCR, while the TCRdb copy is restricted to in-frame clones and leaves out a portion. The data hold about 220,000 clones, with over 60% observed a single time. Sequencing was performed on PBMCs. These receptors were obtained from a young man in good health and CMV-seronegative.

V is TRBV15 and J is TRBJ2-1; 8 nucleotides match TRBD2. CDR1 is LNHNV, CDR2 YYDKDF, per germline (reference sequence). This CDR3 has 16 residues. Trimming removed 4 bases from V and 5 bases from J; junction bases left unmatched: 10. The CDR3 protein is CATSKTGTRVNNEQFF. CDR3 DNA: TGTGCCACCAGCAAAACCGGGACTAGGGTGAACAATGAGCAGTTCTTC.

V usage is TRBV27 and J usage is TRBJ2-7, with 9 bases aligning to TRBD2. This CDR3 is built from 16 residues. The germline gives CDR1 MNHEY, CDR2 SMNVEV (reference sequence). J was trimmed by 1 base and V by 4 bases; bases with no gene match: 8. The CDR3 loop reads CASSSRLAATSYEQYF. Here the CDR3 DNA reads TGTGCCAGCAGTTCCCGACTAGCGGCTACTTCCTACGAGCAGTACTTC.

The V and J genes are TRBV14 and TRBJ1-1; D gene uncertain. Germline V gene lookup returns CDR1 SGHDN and CDR2 FVKESK. The CDR3 length is 17 residues. V was cut by 5 bases and J by 2 bases, with 21 bases left in between. CDR3 sequence (DNA): TGTGCCAGCAGCAAGTCAATATCCACGGGTTTCAACACTGAAGCTTTCTTT. Translating it yields CASSKSISTGFNTEAFF.

This rearrangement joins TRBV28 to TRBJ1-2, with a tentative D call TRBD1 (5 bases). The V gene's germline CDR1 is MDHEN and CDR2 SYDVKM. This CDR3 region has 13 residues. V lost 7 bases and J 8 bases, leaving 17 bases between the germline ends. The CDR3 nucleotides read TGTGCCAGCACCTGGGGTAGGGGAGGCGGCTACACCTTC. It encodes CASTWGRGGGYTF.

The chain joins TRBV5-1 to TRBJ1-2; no reliable D call. V lost 4 bases to trimming and J lost 0 bases, with 4 bases between them. CDR3 length equals 12 residues. From germline, CDR1 is SGHRS and CDR2 YFSETQ. CDR3 sequence reads: CASSVSNYGYTF. As DNA, the CDR3 is TGCGCCAGCAGCGTCTCTAACTATGGCTACACCTTC. Filled out from reference TRBV5-1 and TRBJ1-2, the complete variable domain reads KAGVTQTPRYLIKTRGQQVTLSCSPISGHRSVSWYQQTPGQGLQFLFEYFSETQRNKGNFPGRFSGRQFSNSRSEMNVSTLELGDSALYLCASSVSNYGYTFGSGTRLTVV.

The genes are TRBV7-8 and TRBJ2-7, with D perhaps TRBD2 (7 bases). Germline V gene data show CDR1 as SGHVS and CDR2 as FQNEAQ. The CDR3 is 14 residues long. V shed 8 bases and J shed 4 bases, with 18 bases lying between them. DNA of the CDR3: TGTGCCAGCTTAGGGGGTAGCGGGCATTACGAGCAGTACTTC. This encodes CASLGGSGHYEQYF. Looking up the rest from reference TRBV7-8 and TRBJ2-7 gives the full variable domain: GAGVSQSPRYKVAKRGQDVALRCDPISGHVSLFWYQQALGQGPEFLTYFQNEAQLDKSGLPSDRFFAERPEGSVSTLKIQRTQQEDSAVYLCASLGGSGHYEQYFGPGTRLTVT.

This clone has at least ten counts. This sample also contains other DNA sequences that code for the same CDR3. The chain is built from TRBV6-1 and TRBJ1-2, with TRBD1 identical over 8 bases. CDR1 and CDR2 from the germline V gene are MNHNS and SASEGT. V shed 7 bases and J 4 bases; nucleotides not matched to a gene: 5. The CDR3 is 13 amino acids. This chain's CDR3 is CASTTGGGYGYTF. CDR3 nucleotide sequence: TGTGCCAGCACCACAGGGGGGGGCTATGGCTACACCTTC.

This chain links TRBV6-4 with TRBJ1-5; possibly TRBD1 for D (5 bases). Germline values: CDR1 MRHNA, CDR2 SNTAGT. Trimming left V 6 bases short and J 11 bases short, with 11 bases between. The CDR3 is 11 residues long. The CDR3 DNA sequence: TGTGCCAGCAGCTCGGGGGAGTCCCAGCATTTT. Its protein is CASSSGESQHF.